This T cell receptor beta chain was retrieved from a study of blood T cell repertoires in COVID-19 (dated by TCRdb to between 2020 and 2021). Some background on the complete study: Collaborator samples came from the United States, Italy and Spain and covered acute and convalescent phases of COVID-19. The material from the prospective study consisted of cDNA or gDNA derived from T cells, B-cell-depleted T cells, or PBMCs. Deeply sampled blood TCRbeta repertoires from subjects exposed to, actively infected with, or recovered from COVID-19 were included in the dataset. A freely available public database, intended as a resource for researchers studying the immune response to SARS-CoV-2, is where the repertoires were released. The samples were drawn from two sources: the first 160 participants of the ongoing ImmuneRACE study, and 1,200 or so subjects contributed by 6 global collaborators. The sample metadata nearly always contained a de-identified subject ID, COVID-19 status, age in years and sex. Where HLA class I and class II types were available, the types were taken from metadata supplied by the sample provider, not from assay-based typing. The research as a whole found: How much clinical and demographic metadata was included differed by source and by participant, and the metadata was provided uncurated.

TCRbeta CDR3 regions were amplified from genomic DNA using the immunoSEQ Assay, a bias-controlled multiplex PCR. The authors processed their data as follows. The number of nucleated cells in each sample was estimated from the amplification of reference gene primers within the assay. To quantify the absolute abundance of each unique TCRbeta CDR3 rearrangement, sequence reads were collapsed and filtered. For each sample, productive Simpson clonality was calculated as the square root of Simpson's diversity index across productive rearrangements. TCRdb took this table from immuneACCESS and kept in-frame rearrangements with V and J called. Such tables lack part of the clones; where checked against another copy, unresolved V genes explain under half of the gap, and the rest is unexplained. V, J and clone size derive from that table, while D and trimming were established from the DNA sequence. Across this sample there are around 200,000 clones, with 65% to 85% seen only once. The ten largest clones represent more than 8% of the sample.

The collaborating institutions used their own protocols to collect whole blood in K2EDTA tubes. Collaborator samples were shipped for TCRbeta analysis as frozen whole blood, isolated PBMCs, or DNA extracted from either sample type. Notes on this clone: Its antigen is unknown. No much larger clone is present one base from it, and per-base qualities are unavailable.

V was cut back by 1 base and J by 8 bases, leaving a gap of 17 bases between them. The CDR3 measures 15 amino acids from cysteine to phenylalanine. Here the CDR3 DNA is all that survives: 45 bases in frame from base 1. CDR1 and CDR2 were assigned from the germline V gene (reference sequence) as LGHDT and YNNKEL. Sample: peripheral blood. This receptor was obtained from a woman aged 45-59 years with acute or convalescent COVID-19. The chain joins TRBV3-1 (or the pseudogene TRBV3-2) to TRBJ1-2; the D gene is possibly TRBD1, with 5 bases matching. The nucleotides are TGTGCCAGCAGCCAAGGGGGCAGGGACTCGTGGGGCTACACCTTC. It codes for CASSQGGRDSWGYTF.